This entry features one T cell receptor (beta chain) sequence. The antigen is undetermined. Trimming removed 2 bases at V and 7 bases at J, with 10 bases between. The CDR3 totals 13 residues. Germline assignment: CDR1 SGHRS and CDR2 YFSETQ. The data were taken from a study of identical twins. Findings of the study overall: There were fewer insertions in abundant cord blood beta clonotypes, but memory repertoires showed no such pattern. Some out-of-frame alpha sequences were shared by twins, and these showed excess low generation probability.

TCRdb re-analysed the 5' RACE reads in MiXCR, keeping a single row per CDR3 protein. The sample records roughly 350,000 distinct CDR3 sequences, roughly an eighth being singletons. In addition, the sample was reused for a study of yellow fever vaccine responses in identical twins. This second study notes: Twins' vaccine T cell responses reportedly seemed partly convergent and partly personalized.

This sequence originates from a woman younger than 30 in good health. This sequence joins TRBV5-1 and TRBJ2-1; D is undetermined. Sequenced material: CD8+ T cells sorted from blood. CDR3: CASSFPVGNEQFF. CDR3 coding DNA: TGCGCCAGCAGCTTCCCGGTCGGAAATGAGCAGTTCTTC.